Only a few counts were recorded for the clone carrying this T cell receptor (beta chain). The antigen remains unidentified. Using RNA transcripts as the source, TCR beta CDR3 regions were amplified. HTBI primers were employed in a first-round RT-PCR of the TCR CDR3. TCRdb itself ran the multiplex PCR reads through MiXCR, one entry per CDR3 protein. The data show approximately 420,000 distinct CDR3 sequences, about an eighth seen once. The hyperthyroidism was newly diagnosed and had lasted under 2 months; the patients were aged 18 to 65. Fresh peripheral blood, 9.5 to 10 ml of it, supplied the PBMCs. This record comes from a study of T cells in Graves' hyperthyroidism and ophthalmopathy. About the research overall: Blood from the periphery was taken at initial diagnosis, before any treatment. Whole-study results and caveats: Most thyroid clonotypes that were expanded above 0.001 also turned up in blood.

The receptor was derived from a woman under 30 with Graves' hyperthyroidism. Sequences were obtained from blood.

CDR3 DNA sequence: TGTGCCAGCAGTCTGGGGGGGGGGACTCCTAACCGGCTAGCGGAGGAGACCCAGTACTTC. This gives the protein CASSLGGGTPNRLAEETQYF. The chain joins TRBV27 to TRBJ2-5; 7 bases are shared with TRBD2. This CDR3 comprises 20 residues. With 5 bases clipped from V and 5 bases from J, the junction kept 26 bases outside the gene matches. Germline V gene sequence: CDR1 MNHEY, CDR2 SMNVEV (reference sequence).